This T cell receptor (beta chain) was found in a study of neoadjuvant anti-PD-1 for oral cavity cancer. Across the whole study: Patients mostly received three to four biweekly nivolumab doses at 3 mg/kg before surgery. Around day 43, patients without progression received a fourth nivolumab dose before surgery. Study findings and constraints: Higher pretreatment blood Treg/Th17 ratios correlated with higher pretreatment blood and lower post-treatment tumor TCRbeta clonality.

The ends were cut back, 5 bases at V and 2 bases at J, with 19 bases in the middle. This CDR3 comprises 18 residues. In germline, CDR1 is MRHNA, CDR2 SNTAGT. Blood libraries mostly used approximately 480 ng genomic DNA, six replicates each. Sequencing used immunoSEQ multiplex PCR; TCRdb keeps in-frame clones, though not all of them. This table has approximately 42,000 clones, 77% appearing once. Regarding this clone: Its antigen is still unknown.

Sample time point: after neoadjuvant nivolumab, at surgical resection. The TCR was taken from a person aged 35-79 years with oral cavity squamous cell carcinoma. The material was PBMCs, obtained after nivolumab (anti-PD-1) treatment. The chain joins TRBV6-4 to TRBJ2-6; tentatively, D is TRBD1 (6 bases). CDR3 DNA: TGTGCCAGCAGTATTACAGGGATGGCCAACACTGGGGCCAACGTCCTGACTTTC. Its translation is CASSITGMANTGANVLTF.